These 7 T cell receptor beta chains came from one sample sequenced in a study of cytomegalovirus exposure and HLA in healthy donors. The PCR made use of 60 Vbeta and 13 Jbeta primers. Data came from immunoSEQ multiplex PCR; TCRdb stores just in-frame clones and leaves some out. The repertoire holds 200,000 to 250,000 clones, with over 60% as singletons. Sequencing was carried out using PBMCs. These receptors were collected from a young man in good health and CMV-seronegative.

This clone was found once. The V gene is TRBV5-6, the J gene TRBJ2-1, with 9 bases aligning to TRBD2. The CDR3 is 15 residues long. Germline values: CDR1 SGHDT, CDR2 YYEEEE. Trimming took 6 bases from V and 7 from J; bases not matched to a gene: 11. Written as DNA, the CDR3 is TGTGCCAGCAACTATCGGACTAGCGTAATAAATGAGCAGTTCTTC. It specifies CASNYRTSVINEQFF.

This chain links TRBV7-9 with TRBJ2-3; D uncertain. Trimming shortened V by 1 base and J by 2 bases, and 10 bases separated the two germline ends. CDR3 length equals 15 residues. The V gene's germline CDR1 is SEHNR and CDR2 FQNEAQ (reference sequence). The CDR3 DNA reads TGTGCCAGCAGCTTAGTGAGCGCGACCACAGATACGCAGTATTTT. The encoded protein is CASSLVSATTDTQYF. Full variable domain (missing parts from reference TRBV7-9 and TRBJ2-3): DTGVSQNPRHKITKRGQNVTFRCDPISEHNRLYWYRQTLGQGPEFLTYFQNEAQLEKSRLLSDRFSAERPKGSFSTLEIQRTEQGDSAMYLCASSLVSATTDTQYFGPGTRLTVL.

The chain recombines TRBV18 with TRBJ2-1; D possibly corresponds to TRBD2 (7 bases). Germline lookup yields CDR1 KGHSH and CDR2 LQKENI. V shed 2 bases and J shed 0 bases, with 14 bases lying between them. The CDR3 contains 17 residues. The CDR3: CASSPKEGGSSYNEQFF. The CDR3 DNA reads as TGTGCCAGCTCACCAAAGGAGGGGGGGAGCTCCTACAATGAGCAGTTCTTC.

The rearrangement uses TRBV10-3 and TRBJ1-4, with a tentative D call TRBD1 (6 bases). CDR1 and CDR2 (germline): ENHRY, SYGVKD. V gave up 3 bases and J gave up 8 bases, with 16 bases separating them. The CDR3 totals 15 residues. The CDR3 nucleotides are TGTGCCATCAGTGACACAGGGAGAGTAGGGGAAAAACTGTTTTTT. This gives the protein CAISDTGRVGEKLFF.

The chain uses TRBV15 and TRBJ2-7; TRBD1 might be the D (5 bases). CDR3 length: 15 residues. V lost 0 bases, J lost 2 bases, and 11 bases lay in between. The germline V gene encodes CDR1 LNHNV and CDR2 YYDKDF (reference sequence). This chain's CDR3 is CATSRERGRTYEQYF. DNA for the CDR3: TGTGCCACCAGCAGAGAAAGGGGAAGGACCTACGAGCAGTACTTC.

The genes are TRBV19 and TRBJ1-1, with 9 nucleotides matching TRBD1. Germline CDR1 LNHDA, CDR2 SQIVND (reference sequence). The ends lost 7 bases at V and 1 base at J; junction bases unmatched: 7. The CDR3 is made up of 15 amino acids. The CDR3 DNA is TGTGCCAGTACTAACCCGGACAGGGGGAACACTGAAGCTTTCTTT. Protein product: CASTNPDRGNTEAFF.

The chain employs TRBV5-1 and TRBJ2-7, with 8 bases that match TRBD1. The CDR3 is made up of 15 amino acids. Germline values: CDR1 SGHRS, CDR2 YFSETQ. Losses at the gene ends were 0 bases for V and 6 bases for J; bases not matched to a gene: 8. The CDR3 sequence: CASSLDWQGAAEQYF. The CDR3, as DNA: TGCGCCAGCAGCTTGGATTGGCAGGGGGCCGCCGAGCAGTACTTC.